The TCR beta chain under discussion was sequenced for a study of neurological immune-mediated disorders. Findings and limits, study-wide: Phylogenetic grouping put 18 of 34 multiple sclerosis patients' repertoires into one related-CDR3 cluster, a possible signature. The study found no CDR3 amino acid sequences shared by expanded clones across subjects, suggesting private repertoires in all groups.

TCRdb re-analysed the 5' RACE reads in MiXCR, keeping a single row per CDR3 protein. The sample records about 46,000 distinct CDR3 sequences, roughly 4.1% being singletons. This clonotype was detected ten times or more. What it binds is not known. Source material was 2 million unsorted PBMCs, stored at -80 °C in RNAlater. CDR3 length equals 14 residues. CDR1 MDHEN and CDR2 SYDVKM come from the germline V gene. Trimming cost V 5 bases and J 4 bases; bases outside gene matches: 3. The gene calls are TRBV28 and TRBJ2-7; 12 bases align to TRBD1. This TCR was recovered from a woman in her sixties with multiple sclerosis. Sequences were obtained from PBMCs. CDR3 DNA: TGTGCCAGCAGTAGGGACAGGGGGCGTTACGAGCAGTACTTC. Its translation is CASSRDRGRYEQYF.